This T cell receptor beta chain was sequenced during a study of blood T cell repertoires in COVID-19 (TCRdb year 2020). About the full investigation: The collaborator samples originated in the United States, Italy and Spain and spanned the acute and convalescent phases of COVID-19. A de-identified subject ID, COVID-19 status, age in years and sex were almost always included in the sample metadata. The repertoires were released in a freely available public database intended as a resource for research on the immune response to SARS-CoV-2. Where available, HLA class I and class II types were obtained from metadata supplied by the sample provider rather than from assay-based typing. The samples were drawn from the first 160 participants of the ongoing ImmuneRACE study and from 950 to 1,500 subjects provided by 6 global collaborators. Subjects who had been exposed to COVID-19, were actively infected with it, or had recovered from it provided the deeply sampled blood TCRbeta repertoires that made up the dataset. The prospective study material was composed of cDNA or gDNA derived from T cells, B-cell-depleted T cells, or PBMCs. Study-level results and caveats: The amount of clinical and demographic metadata varied by source and participant and was provided uncurated.

In regard to this clone: It lacks a known antigen. Base quality data are lacking; no much larger clone is found one base away.

The immunoSEQ Assay, a bias-controlled multiplex PCR, was used to amplify TCRbeta CDR3 regions from genomic DNA. The authors' pipeline ran thus. Nucleated cell counts per sample were estimated from amplification of reference gene primers within the assay. To quantify the absolute abundance of each unique TCRbeta CDR3 rearrangement, sequence reads were collapsed and filtered. For each sample, productive Simpson clonality was calculated by taking the square root of Simpson's diversity index across productive rearrangements. The immuneACCESS repertoire file appears here via TCRdb, limited to in-frame rearrangements. These files lack a portion of the clones; in checked studies, under half of the deficit traces to unresolved V genes, and the cause of the others is not known. V and J calls and clone size come straight from that table; D and trimming were deduced from the DNA. The sample table holds 120,000 to 150,000 clones, of which 84% were seen once. The ten largest clonotypes hold 5.8% of the sample.

Participants in the prospective study were aged roughly 18 to 100 years, lived in approximately 26 United States geographic areas, and enrolled through a virtual design. In the prospective study, participants were assigned to cohorts based on the clinical history participants reported in a screening survey and a study questionnaire. A participant counted as exposed if, within 2 weeks of entering the study, that participant had been in contact with someone who had a PCR-confirmed or clinician-diagnosed COVID-19 case. In the prospective study, mobile phlebotomists collected whole blood, serum and a nasopharyngeal or oropharyngeal swab from each participant. Over a roughly 2-month period, participants in the prospective study had the option of providing additional blood draws and questionnaires. Before DNA extraction, prospective study blood samples were shipped either frozen or at room temperature.

CDR1 and CDR2 (SEHNR, FQNEAQ) derive from the germline V gene (reference sequence). Compared with germline, V lacks 4 bases and J lacks 5 bases; bases without a gene match: 1. From the cysteine up to the phenylalanine, the CDR3 has a length of 14 residues. The only DNA kept is the CDR3, 42 bases in frame from the first base. This sequence originates from a woman between 50 and 59 years old who had been exposed to COVID-19. The chain is encoded by TRBV7-9 joined to TRBJ2-5, with 13 junctional bases fitting TRBD2. Specimen: PBMCs or T cells enriched from blood (not recorded which). Read as DNA, the sequence is TGTGCCAGCAGCTCGGGACTAGCGGGGGAGACCCAGTACTTC. It translates to CASSSGLAGETQYF.